This T cell receptor (beta chain) was found in a study of shared clonotypes between healthy human individuals. Whole-study findings and limits: The study sampled only blood, and tissue repertoires likely differ.

Unmatched junction bases numbered 4, after V lost 4 bases and J lost 3 bases. CDR3 length: 16 residues. Germline CDR1 reads SGDLS; CDR2 reads YYNGEE. Using immunoSEQ multiplex PCR, the repertoire was profiled, and TCRdb retains in-frame clones only, with some absent. This table has roughly 660,000 clones, 90% appearing once. Points on this clone: Its antigen is unknown.

Source material: memory CD8+ T cells from PBMCs. Subset specified: CD45RO+ cells pooled with CCR7-negative TemRA cells. The sequence came from a man aged 18 to 29 in good health. Some clones in this sample may be carry-over from other donors' samples. This chain joins TRBV9 and TRBJ1-4, with TRBD1 matching 12 bases. The CDR3 is CASSTRDRGPNEKLFF. CDR3 nucleotides: TGTGCCAGCAGCACTCGGGACAGGGGGCCTAATGAAAAACTGTTTTTT.